The next 5 T cell receptor beta chains were all read from a single sample in a study of blood T cell repertoires in COVID-19. Repertoires were generated with immunoSEQ multiplex PCR, while TCRdb's copy carries only in-frame clones and drops some. Of 150,000 to 200,000 clones listed, 86% were seen once; the top ten hold about 8.2%. Sample: peripheral blood. These receptors were obtained from a man between 60 and 75 years old with acute or convalescent COVID-19.

This clone was picked up a small number of times. The chain joins TRBV7-6 to TRBJ1-4, with D unresolved. Deletions cut 4 bases from V and 8 bases from J, with 8 bases between. Germline V gene data show CDR1 as SGHVS and CDR2 as FNYEAQ. The CDR3 contains 12 residues. CDR3 nucleotide sequence: TGTGCCAGCAGCTCGGGGAGCGAAAAACTGTTTTTT. Its protein is CASSSGSEKLFF.

The rearrangement joins TRBV19 to TRBJ1-6; 8 bases line up with TRBD1. J was trimmed by 6 bases and V by 11 bases; bases with no gene match: 15. This CDR3 region has 16 residues. Germline loops: CDR1 LNHDA, CDR2 SQIVND (reference sequence). The CDR3 sequence: CASRSTRDRLNSPLHF. In nucleotides, the CDR3 is TGTGCCTCCAGAAGTACAAGGGACAGGCTTAATTCACCCCTCCACTTT.

This chain joins TRBV28 and TRBJ2-5, with D perhaps matching TRBD1 (6 bases). With 3 bases removed from V and 3 bases from J, the gap between germline ends came to 14 bases. This CDR3 is built from 15 residues. Per the germline V gene, CDR1 is MDHEN and CDR2 is SYDVKM. CDR3 amino acids: CASSFNEGQKETQYF. The CDR3 coding sequence is TGTGCCAGCAGTTTTAACGAAGGACAGAAAGAGACCCAGTACTTC.

The count of this clone is one. The chain links TRBV19 to TRBJ2-1; D remains ambiguous. This CDR3 is 11 amino acids long. V dropped 5 bases and J dropped 6 bases, with 5 bases sitting between them. Germline values: CDR1 LNHDA, CDR2 SQIVND (reference sequence). The CDR3 spells CASSWSNEQFF. CDR3 in DNA: TGTGCCAGTAGTTGGAGCAATGAGCAGTTCTTC. Filled out from reference TRBV19 and TRBJ2-1, the complete variable domain reads DGGITQSPKYLFRKEGQNVTLSCEQNLNHDAMYWYRQDPGQGLRLIYYSQIVNDFQKGDIAEGYSVSREKKESFPLTVTSAQKNPTAFYLCASSWSNEQFFGPGTRLTVL.

The gene calls are TRBV19 and TRBJ1-1; 10 bases are a match to TRBD1. Trimming took 3 bases from V and 1 from J; bases not matched to a gene: 5. Germline CDR1 is LNHDA and CDR2 is SQIVND (reference sequence). The CDR3 runs to 16 residues. The CDR3 region has the DNA TGTGCCAGTAGTATCAGGACAGGGGGTACGAACACTGAAGCTTTCTTT. It yields the protein CASSIRTGGTNTEAFF.